This T cell receptor (beta chain) stems from a study of blood T cell repertoires in COVID-19. Study details: T cells, B-cell-depleted T cells, or PBMCs supplied cDNA or gDNA.

Germline V CDR1 and CDR2: MGHDK, SYGVNS. The V end lost 8 bases, the J end lost 5 bases, and 13 bases lay between the germline ends. The CDR3 has 13 residues. Under the authors' procedure: Using reference gene primer amplification, nucleated cell counts were estimated. Clones were read by immunoSEQ multiplex PCR, and TCRdb kept only the in-frame ones, dropping some. D and trimming were read from the DNA, whereas the V and J calls and clone size are those reported in that table. This sample has about 300,000 clones, with about nine tenths found just once. Sequencing was done on a sample of peripheral blood. This chain uses TRBV25-1 with TRBJ1-3; a weak D match, TRBD1 (5 bases). The TCR comes from a woman aged 30 to 39 who had recovered from COVID-19. CDR3 protein: CASAKDTRNTIYF. Written as DNA, the CDR3 is TGTGCCAGCGCCAAGGACACAAGAAACACCATATATTTT.